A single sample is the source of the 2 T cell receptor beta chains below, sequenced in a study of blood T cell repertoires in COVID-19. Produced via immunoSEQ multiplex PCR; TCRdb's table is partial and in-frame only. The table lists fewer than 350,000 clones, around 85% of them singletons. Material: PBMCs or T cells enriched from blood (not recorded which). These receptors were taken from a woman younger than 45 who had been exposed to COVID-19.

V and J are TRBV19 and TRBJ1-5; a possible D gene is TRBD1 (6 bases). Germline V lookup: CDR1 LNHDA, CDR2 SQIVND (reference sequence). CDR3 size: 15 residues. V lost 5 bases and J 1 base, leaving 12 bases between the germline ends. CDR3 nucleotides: TGTGCCAGTAGTTGGGGGGGGGCAAGCAATCAGCCCCAGCATTTT. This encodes CASSWGGASNQPQHF.

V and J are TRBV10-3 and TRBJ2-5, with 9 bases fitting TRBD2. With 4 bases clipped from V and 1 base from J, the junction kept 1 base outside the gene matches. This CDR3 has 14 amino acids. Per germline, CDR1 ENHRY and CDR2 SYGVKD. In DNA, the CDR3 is TGTGCCATCAGTGCGCGGGAGGGCCAAGAGACCCAGTACTTC. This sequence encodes CAISAREGQETQYF.